Shown below are 24 T cell receptor beta chains from a single sample sequenced in a study of shared clonotypes between healthy human individuals (dated by TCRdb to 2019 to 2021). To prepare the library, the immunoSEQ multiplex PCR assay was applied. TCRdb limited this immuneACCESS table to in-frame rearrangements with V and J called. A share of clones is missing; checked studies link under half to unresolved V genes, and the rest is unexplained. The sample records some 530,000 clones, over 75% of which are singletons. About 13% of the sample is in the top ten clones. Sequencing was carried out using PBMCs. The receptor set was obtained from a woman in her 40s in good health. Some clones in this sample may be carry-over from other donors' samples.

This clone was found once. This sequence joins TRBV11-2 and TRBJ2-1; no reliable D call. The CDR3 length is 13 residues. Germline CDR1 SGHAT, CDR2 FQNNGV. Trimming removed 5 bases at V and 5 bases at J, with 10 bases between. The CDR3 loop reads CASSPLGNNEQFF. The CDR3 DNA reads TGTGCCAGCAGCCCTCTAGGCAACAATGAGCAGTTCTTC.

V is TRBV5-1 and J is TRBJ2-1; D may be TRBD2 (6 bases). Germline lookup yields CDR1 SGHRS and CDR2 YFSETQ. The CDR3 length is 13 residues. The V and J ends lost 4 bases and 4 bases respectively, with 9 bases between them. The chain's CDR3 is CASSIGTYNEQFF. The CDR3 region has the DNA TGCGCCAGCAGCATCGGGACTTACAATGAGCAGTTCTTC.

The J gene is TRBJ1-3, the V gene TRBV30; D gene uncertain. The CDR3 extends over 14 amino acids. The germline CDR1 and CDR2 sequences are GTSNPN and SVGIG (reference sequence). With 1 base removed from V and 3 bases from J, the gap between germline ends came to 10 bases. CDR3 sequence reads: CAWSGLTFGNTIYF. The DNA of the CDR3 is TGTGCCTGGAGTGGCCTCACCTTTGGAAACACCATATATTTT.

Concerning this clone itself: This is likely an artifact of a read error, given a far larger clone one base away. The chain joins TRBV5-1 to TRBJ1-1; a possible D gene is TRBD1 (5 bases). V lost 1 base, J lost 12 bases, and 16 bases lay in between. Germline V lookup: CDR1 SGHRS, CDR2 YFSETQ. The CDR3 extends over 13 amino acids. The CDR3 is CASSLRGANRPFF. CDR3 nucleotide sequence: TGCGCCAGCAGCTTGCGGGGTGCCAACAGGCCTTTCTTT.

The rearrangement uses TRBV25-1 and TRBJ1-2, with D unresolved. The ends were cut back, 7 bases at V and 2 bases at J, with 11 bases in the middle. The CDR3 extends over 13 amino acids. The germline V gene has CDR1 MGHDK and CDR2 SYGVNS. DNA of the CDR3: TGTGCCAGCACCCCCTCGGAGAACTATGGCTACACCTTC. The encoded protein is CASTPSENYGYTF.

Worth noting for this clone: This sample includes further DNA sequences coding for the same CDR3. The chain links TRBV30 to TRBJ1-4, with unresolved D. V dropped 3 bases and J dropped 7 bases, with 15 bases sitting between them. Germline V gene lookup returns CDR1 GTSNPN and CDR2 SVGIG (reference sequence). This CDR3 has 14 amino acids. CDR3 nucleotides: TGTGCCTGGAGCGCCACTCAACCGCCTGAAAAACTGTTTTTT. Its translation: CAWSATQPPEKLFF.

Here the CDR3 DNA reads TGTGCCAGCAGCTTAGATTACTCCAAAAACATTCAGTACTTC. This sequence encodes CASSLDYSKNIQYF. The J gene is TRBJ2-4, the V gene TRBV7-2; D gene ambiguous. V was shortened by 1 base and J by 2 bases, with 6 bases between the two germline ends. The CDR3 has 14 amino acids. CDR1 and CDR2 from the germline V gene are SGHTA and FQGNSA. The full variable domain, with the rest looked up from reference TRBV7-2 and TRBJ2-4, is GAGVSQSPSNKVTEKGKDVELRCDPISGHTALYWYRQSLGQGLEFLIYFQGNSAPDKSGLPSDRFSAERTGGSVSTLTIQRTQQEDSAVYLCASSLDYSKNIQYFGAGTRLSVL.

This chain uses TRBV9 with TRBJ2-3, with D perhaps matching TRBD1 (6 bases). CDR1 and CDR2 from the germline V gene are SGDLS and YYNGEE. Deletions cut 4 bases from V and 0 bases from J, with 15 bases between. The CDR3 length is 16 residues. The DNA of the CDR3 is TGTGCCAGCAGCATTTCCGGGACAATTAGCACAGATACGCAGTATTTT. Translating it yields CASSISGTISTDTQYF.

The genes are TRBV6-5 and TRBJ1-2, with 10 bases matching TRBD1. The CDR3 spans 14 residues. The germline V gene encodes CDR1 MNHEY and CDR2 SVGAGI. V trimming: 6 bases; J trimming: 7 bases; junction bases outside the gene matches: 8. The CDR3 here is CASRRQGALGGYTF. The DNA of the CDR3 is TGTGCCAGCAGAAGACAGGGGGCCCTCGGTGGCTACACCTTC.

This rearrangement joins TRBV30 to TRBJ2-1; tentative D call: TRBD2 (5 bases). From germline, CDR1 is GTSNPN and CDR2 SVGIG (reference sequence). V shed 0 bases and J shed 14 bases, with 14 bases lying between them. The CDR3 totals 12 residues. CDR3 residues: CAWSVLLEGKFF. The CDR3 DNA reads TGTGCCTGGAGTGTACTTCTAGAGGGCAAGTTCTTC.

This sequence joins TRBV5-1 and TRBJ2-1; the match to TRBD1 covers 9 bases. This CDR3 region has 13 residues. Germline V lookup: CDR1 SGHRS, CDR2 YFSETQ. The trim removed 4 bases at V and 8 bases at J, leaving 4 bases unmatched. The CDR3: CASSPQGAYEQFF. The CDR3 DNA is TGCGCCAGCAGCCCACAGGGGGCGTATGAGCAGTTCTTC.

V usage is TRBV11-2 and J usage is TRBJ1-5; D possibly corresponds to TRBD1 (6 bases). CDR3 length: 17 residues. The germline V gene encodes CDR1 SGHAT and CDR2 FQNNGV. V lost 5 bases and J 1 base, leaving 18 bases between the germline ends. The CDR3 coding sequence is TGTGCCAGCAGCCCCCTCTCCGGGGGCGAAAGCAATCAGCCCCAGCATTTT. Amino acid sequence: CASSPLSGGESNQPQHF.

This clone was recorded once. V gene TRBV10-1 combines with J gene TRBJ2-5, with D unclear. The V end was cut by 0 bases, the J end by 2 bases, with 10 bases between. Germline V CDR1 and CDR2: WNHNN, SYGVQD (reference sequence). The CDR3 has 15 amino acids. The CDR3 loop reads CASSESDGKQETQYF. The CDR3 DNA follows: TGCGCCAGCAGTGAGTCGGACGGAAAACAAGAGACCCAGTACTTC.

CDR3 sequence: CASGLGRGAQRTGELFF. The CDR3, as DNA: TGTGCTAGTGGTTTGGGGCGGGGCGCGCAACGTACCGGGGAGCTGTTTTTT. The rearrangement uses TRBV12-5 and TRBJ2-2; D perhaps matches TRBD2 (6 bases). The germline V gene encodes CDR1 LGHNT and CDR2 FRNRAP. V was cut by 1 base and J by 5 bases, with 17 bases left in between. This CDR3 is built from 17 residues.

The chain uses TRBV6-5 and TRBJ2-7; 7 nucleotides align to TRBD1. Germline V CDR1 and CDR2: MNHEY, SVGAGI. CDR3 length equals 15 residues. Trimming cost V 2 bases and J 3 bases; bases outside gene matches: 7. The CDR3 nucleotides read TGTGCCAGCAGTTACGATCCGAGACAGGGCTACGAGCAGTACTTC. It codes for CASSYDPRQGYEQYF.

This clone was observed once. The chain carries TRBV28 and TRBJ2-6, with 8 bases matching TRBD1. The CDR3 consists of 19 residues. Germline CDR1 and CDR2: MDHEN and SYDVKM. Trimming took 2 bases from V and 3 from J; bases not matched to a gene: 12. CDR3 protein: CASSLRMGRGPLGANVLTF. DNA of the CDR3: TGTGCCAGCAGTTTAAGGATGGGCAGGGGGCCCCTTGGGGCCAACGTCCTGACTTTC.

This sequence joins TRBV25-1 and TRBJ2-3, with 12 bases matching TRBD2. The J segment lost 1 base and the V segment lost 6 bases, leaving 5 bases of the junction unmatched. Per the germline V gene, CDR1 is MGHDK and CDR2 is SYGVNS. The CDR3 spans 16 residues. The chain's CDR3 is CASSLAGGRGTDTQYF. In DNA, the CDR3 is TGTGCCAGCAGCCTAGCGGGAGGGCGTGGCACAGATACGCAGTATTTT. The entire variable domain, with the rest obtained from reference TRBV25-1 and TRBJ2-3, is as follows: EADIYQTPRYLVIGTGKKITLECSQTMGHDKMYWYQQDPGMELHLIHYSYGVNSTEKGDLSSESTVSRIRTEHFPLTLESARPSHTSQYLCASSLAGGRGTDTQYFGPGTRLTVL.

J is TRBJ2-2 and V is TRBV30; 9 bases are shared with TRBD2. V dropped 2 bases and J dropped 6; count of bases not matched to a gene: 7. Germline assignment: CDR1 GTSNPN and CDR2 SVGIG (reference sequence). This CDR3 has 15 amino acids. The CDR3 coding sequence is TGTGCCTGGAGTTGGGTTAGCGGGAGTGCCGGGGAGCTGTTTTTT. This gives the protein CAWSWVSGSAGELFF.

The chain combines TRBV7-3 with TRBJ2-1, with no clear D. This CDR3 contains 13 residues. The germline V gene encodes CDR1 SGHTA and CDR2 FQGTGA. V was shortened by 5 bases and J by 3 bases, with 8 bases between the two germline ends. CDR3 DNA: TGTGCCAGCAGCCCGTATGGCTACAATGAGCAGTTCTTC. Its translation is CASSPYGYNEQFF.

This clone was picked up one time. The V call is TRBV5-1, the J call TRBJ1-3; tentative D call: TRBD1 (5 bases). Germline CDR1 SGHRS, CDR2 YFSETQ. Trimming removed 4 bases at V and 4 bases at J, with 12 bases between. The CDR3 length is 14 residues. The CDR3 region is CASSPGTAGNTIYF. The CDR3 DNA follows: TGCGCCAGCAGCCCAGGGACCGCAGGAAACACCATATATTTT.

The chain combines TRBV28 with TRBJ2-3; no reliable D call. Trimming left V 5 bases short and J 3 bases short, with 18 bases between. The CDR3 spans 16 residues. Germline assignment: CDR1 MDHEN and CDR2 SYDVKM. CDR3: CASSPLRFTGTDTQYF. As DNA, the CDR3 is TGTGCCAGCAGTCCACTACGGTTCACCGGGACAGATACGCAGTATTTT.

Points on this clone: This could be a read error, since a much larger clone is one nucleotide away. Additional DNA sequences in this sample encode the identical CDR3. The genes are TRBV7-7 and TRBJ2-7; D not resolved. CDR3 length: 15 residues. CDR1 is SSHAT, CDR2 FNYEAQ, per germline (reference sequence). The CDR3 coding sequence is TGTGCTAGCAGCTTAGCAGGCTTGACCTCCTACGAGCAGTACTTT. Translated: CASSLAGLTSYEQYF.

With regard to this clone: This likely traces to a read error, being one base from a far larger clone. This chain connects TRBV25-1 to TRBJ2-2; the D gene is possibly TRBD1 (6 bases). Germline CDR1 and CDR2: MGHDK and SYGVNS. This CDR3 has 16 residues. The CDR3 sequence: CASSGQDHSNTWELFF. CDR3 nucleotides: TGTGCCAGCAGTGGACAGGACCACTCGAACACCTGGGAGCTGTTTTTT.

This clone occurred a few times. The CDR3 spells CASSASTGVVYEQYF. The CDR3, as DNA: TGTGCCAGCAGTGCCTCGACAGGGGTTGTCTACGAGCAGTACTTC. This chain links TRBV6-1 with TRBJ2-7, with 8 bases aligning to TRBD1. Trimming cost V 4 bases and J 3 bases; bases outside gene matches: 8. The length of the CDR3 is 15 residues. Germline CDR1 is MNHNS and CDR2 is SASEGT.